Each of the 21 T cell receptor beta chains below was sequenced from the same sample in a study of a mutant IDH1 vaccine in newly diagnosed glioma. Time point of the sample: baseline, week 1 (first vaccination visit). Treatment described: pre-vaccination baseline after standard-of-care therapy. Sequenced by immunoSEQ multiplex PCR; TCRdb stores in-frame clones only, minus some. The table includes 30,000 or so clones, around 85% detected once. Sequenced here: PBMCs, sampled from a glioma patient treated with radiotherapy, temozolomide or both. The source of these receptors is a woman aged 40-49 years with glioma.

The chain uses TRBV6-5 and TRBJ2-7; 12 bases are shared with TRBD1. The CDR3 consists of 16 residues. Germline lookup yields CDR1 MNHEY and CDR2 SVGAGI. Trimming took 2 bases from V and 7 from J; bases not matched to a gene: 9. The CDR3 is CASSYGTGGARGEQYF. The DNA for the CDR3 is TGTGCCAGCAGTTACGGGACAGGGGGCGCCAGGGGGGAGCAGTACTTC.

The chain couples TRBV2 to TRBJ2-7, with a possible D match to TRBD1 (6 bases). Germline-derived CDR1 and CDR2 are SNHLY and FYNNEI. The V end was cut by 5 bases, the J end by 6 bases, with 11 bases between. The CDR3 loop spans 12 amino acids. DNA for the CDR3: TGTGCCAGCAGTACCACAGGGTTCGAGCAGTACTTC. Amino acids: CASSTTGFEQYF.

The chain is built from TRBV6-5 and TRBJ1-1; tentative D call: TRBD1 (6 bases). The CDR3 consists of 13 residues. In germline, CDR1 is MNHEY, CDR2 SVGAGI. Trimming took 10 bases from V and 8 from J, leaving 20 bases between them. CDR3 sequence reads: CATDDRRTGEAFF. In nucleotides, the CDR3 is TGTGCCACCGACGACAGGCGAACTGGAGAAGCTTTCTTT.

The rearrangement links TRBV30 to TRBJ2-1; D ambiguous. The germline gives CDR1 GTSNPN, CDR2 SVGIG (reference sequence). This CDR3 contains 13 residues. CDR3 nucleotide sequence: TGTGTAGTTAGTCTTAGCTCCTACAATGAGCAGTTCTTC. This sequence encodes CVVSLSSYNEQFF.

The gene calls are TRBV15 and TRBJ2-3; 9 positions agree with TRBD2. The ends lost 6 bases at V and 3 bases at J; junction bases unmatched: 10. The germline V gene encodes CDR1 LNHNV and CDR2 YYDKDF (reference sequence). CDR3 length: 16 amino acids. Here the CDR3 DNA reads TGTGCCACCAGTCAGGCGCGGGGGGGAAGAACAGATACGCAGTATTTT. Its protein product is CATSQARGGRTDTQYF.

The rearrangement joins TRBV25-1 to TRBJ1-4; the D gene is possibly TRBD1 (6 bases). Trimming took 4 bases from V and 5 from J, leaving 14 bases between them. Germline V gene data show CDR1 as MGHDK and CDR2 as SYGVNS. The CDR3 is 15 residues long. CDR3 nucleotide sequence: TGTGCCAGCAGTGGCCAGGGAGGGGGGAATGAAAAACTGTTTTTT. Translating gives CASSGQGGGNEKLFF.

V and J are TRBV5-1 and TRBJ2-7, with 7 bases identical to TRBD2. Per the germline V gene, CDR1 is SGHRS and CDR2 is YFSETQ. CDR3 size: 15 residues. J lost 2 bases, V lost 4 bases, and 9 bases had no gene match. The CDR3, as DNA: TGCGCCAGCAGCAGTACTAGCGCCCTTGCCTACGAGCAGTACTTC. This codes for CASSSTSALAYEQYF.

V is TRBV19 and J is TRBJ2-7, with D perhaps matching TRBD2 (6 bases). This CDR3 comprises 15 residues. The V gene lost 1 base and the J gene lost 4 bases, with 14 bases spanning the gap. The V gene's germline CDR1 is LNHDA and CDR2 SQIVND (reference sequence). The CDR3 spells CASSIGGAEAYEQYF. The CDR3 nucleotides read TGTGCCAGTAGTATAGGCGGGGCGGAGGCGTACGAGCAGTACTTC.

This chain uses TRBV2 with TRBJ2-7; TRBD2 agrees at 12 bases. The germline V gene encodes CDR1 SNHLY and CDR2 FYNNEI. CDR3 length: 14 amino acids. Losses at the gene ends were 5 bases for V and 4 bases for J; bases not matched to a gene: 3. The CDR3, as DNA: TGTGCCAGCAGTTCAGGACTAGCGGGATACGAGCAGTACTTC. It translates to CASSSGLAGYEQYF.

In its sample, this clone was seen a few times. The rearrangement joins TRBV6-1 to TRBJ1-1, with D possibly matching TRBD1 (5 bases). V lost 3 bases and J lost 5, with 13 bases in between. This CDR3 is built from 14 residues. Germline-derived CDR1 and CDR2 are MNHNS and SASEGT. This chain's CDR3 is CASSENRGGTEAFF. The CDR3 DNA reads as TGTGCCAGCAGTGAGAACCGGGGGGGGACTGAAGCTTTCTTT.

V and J are TRBV6-1 and TRBJ1-1, with unresolved D. This CDR3 region has 11 residues. Germline CDR1 and CDR2: MNHNS and SASEGT. Trimming took off 6 bases at V and 2 bases at J, with 4 bases between the two ends. The CDR3: CASRANTEAFF. CDR3 sequence (DNA): TGTGCCAGCAGGGCTAACACTGAAGCTTTCTTT.

The gene calls are TRBV2 and TRBJ2-5; weak D call: TRBD2 (6 bases). This CDR3 comprises 13 residues. Germline loops: CDR1 SNHLY, CDR2 FYNNEI. Trimming removed 10 bases from V and 4 bases from J, with 16 bases in between. The CDR3 nucleotides are TGTGCCACCTCTCGGAGGGAGAGAGAGACCCAGTACTTC. This encodes CATSRRERETQYF.

The rearrangement uses TRBV7-2 and TRBJ1-3, with no clear D. CDR1 is SGHTA, CDR2 FQGNSA, per germline. This CDR3 spans 15 amino acids. Trimming cost V 5 bases and J 0 bases, with 11 bases left between them. The CDR3 bases are TGTGCCAGCAGCACCAGTAGGGCCTCTGGAAACACCATATATTTT. Encoded protein: CASSTSRASGNTIYF. The full variable domain, completed using reference TRBV7-2 and TRBJ1-3, is GAGVSQSPSNKVTEKGKDVELRCDPISGHTALYWYRQSLGQGLEFLIYFQGNSAPDKSGLPSDRFSAERTGGSVSTLTIQRTQQEDSAVYLCASSTSRASGNTIYFGEGSWLTVV.

V and J are TRBV5-1 and TRBJ2-2; possibly TRBD2 for D (5 bases). Germline V gene sequence: CDR1 SGHRS, CDR2 YFSETQ. V lost 3 bases and J 4 bases, leaving 28 bases between the germline ends. The length of the CDR3 is 20 residues. CDR3 sequence reads: CASSSVPNYGLRSPTGELFF. The CDR3 DNA is TGCGCCAGCAGCTCGGTTCCAAATTACGGACTCCGGAGCCCCACCGGGGAGCTGTTTTTT.

The count of this clone is one. The V gene is TRBV4-1, the J gene TRBJ1-6; tentatively, D is TRBD1 (6 bases). The CDR3 covers 14 residues. With 4 bases removed from V and 8 bases from J, the gap between germline ends came to 12 bases. Germline values: CDR1 MGHRA, CDR2 YSYEKL. The CDR3 nucleotides read TGCGCCAGCAGCCCCGCTTACAGGGATTCACCCCTCCACTTT. This encodes CASSPAYRDSPLHF.

The V gene is TRBV6-1, the J gene TRBJ1-3; TRBD1 might be the D (6 bases). The CDR3 has 16 residues. V was shortened by 3 bases and J by 3 bases, with 15 bases between the two germline ends. Germline-derived CDR1 and CDR2 are MNHNS and SASEGT. The CDR3 sequence is CASSDSRTENGNTIYF. DNA of the CDR3: TGTGCCAGCAGTGATTCGCGGACAGAAAATGGAAACACCATATATTTT.

This clone was seen a few times. This chain uses TRBV19 with TRBJ1-6, with TRBD1 matching over 9 bases. The V and J ends lost 4 bases and 10 bases, in that order; junction bases with no gene match: 2. The CDR3 is made up of 13 amino acids. From germline, CDR1 is LNHDA and CDR2 SQIVND (reference sequence). The CDR3 DNA sequence: TGTGCCAGTAGTACGGACAGGGGCTCACCCCTCCACTTT. Its translation is CASSTDRGSPLHF.

The chain carries TRBV20-1 and TRBJ2-1; D is undetermined. The CDR3 sequence is 10 residues long. The germline V gene encodes CDR1 DFQATT and CDR2 SNEGSKA (reference sequence). Deletions cut 6 bases from V and 7 bases from J, with 7 bases between. In DNA form, the CDR3 reads TGCAGTGCCCCGGGTAATGAGCAGTTCTTC. Translated: CSAPGNEQFF.

This rearrangement joins TRBV18 to TRBJ1-2, with 7 bases aligning to TRBD1. This CDR3 is built from 14 residues. Germline-derived CDR1 and CDR2 are KGHSH and LQKENI. The V segment lost 3 bases and the J segment 6 bases; nucleotides outside the gene matches: 7. CDR3 in amino acids: CASSPKDRAHGYTF. In DNA, the CDR3 is TGTGCCAGCTCACCTAAAGACAGGGCCCATGGCTACACCTTC.

The rearrangement joins TRBV27 to TRBJ1-2; 9 nucleotides align to TRBD1. CDR1 and CDR2 from the germline V gene are MNHEY and SMNVEV (reference sequence). J gave up 2 bases and V 5 bases, and 6 bases lay outside the gene matches. The length of the CDR3 is 15 residues. The CDR3 loop reads CASSSKQGANYGYTF. DNA of the CDR3: TGTGCCAGCAGTAGTAAACAGGGGGCAAACTATGGCTACACCTTC.

The V and J genes are TRBV4-1 and TRBJ2-3; 7 bases line up with TRBD2. CDR1 and CDR2 from the germline V gene are MGHRA and YSYEKL. This CDR3 spans 16 amino acids. The ends lost 4 bases at V and 0 bases at J; junction bases unmatched: 7. DNA for the CDR3: TGCGCCAGCAGCCCACGGACTAGTGTGAGCACAGATACGCAGTATTTT. This codes for CASSPRTSVSTDTQYF.